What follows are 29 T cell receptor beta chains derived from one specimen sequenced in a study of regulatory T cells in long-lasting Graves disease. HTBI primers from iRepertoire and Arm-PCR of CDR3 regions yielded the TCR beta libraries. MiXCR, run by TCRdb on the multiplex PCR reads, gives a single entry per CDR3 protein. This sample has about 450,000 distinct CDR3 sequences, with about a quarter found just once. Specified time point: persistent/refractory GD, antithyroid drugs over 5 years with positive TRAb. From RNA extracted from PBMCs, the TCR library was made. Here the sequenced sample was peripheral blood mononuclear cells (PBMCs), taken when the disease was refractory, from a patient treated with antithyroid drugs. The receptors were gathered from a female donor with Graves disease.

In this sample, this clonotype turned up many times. The CDR3 spells CASSLWGSNQPQHF. CDR3 in DNA: TGTGCCAGCAGTTTATGGGGTAGCAATCAGCCCCAGCATTTT. The chain joins TRBV12-3 or TRBV12-4 to TRBJ1-5; no firm D call. This CDR3 is 14 amino acids long. V lost 2 bases and J 0 bases, leaving 5 bases between the germline ends.

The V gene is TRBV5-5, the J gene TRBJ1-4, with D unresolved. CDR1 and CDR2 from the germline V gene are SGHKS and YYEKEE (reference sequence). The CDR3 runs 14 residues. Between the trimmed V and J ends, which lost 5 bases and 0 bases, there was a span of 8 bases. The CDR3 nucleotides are TGTGCCAGCAGATCGACCACAACTAATGAAAAACTGTTTTTT. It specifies CASRSTTTNEKLFF.

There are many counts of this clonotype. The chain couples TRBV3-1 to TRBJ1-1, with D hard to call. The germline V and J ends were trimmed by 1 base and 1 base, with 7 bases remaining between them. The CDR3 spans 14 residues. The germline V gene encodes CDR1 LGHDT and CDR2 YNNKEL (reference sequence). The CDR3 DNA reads TGTGCCAGCAGCCAAGTTCTAAAGAACACTGAAGCTTTCTTT. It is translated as CASSQVLKNTEAFF.

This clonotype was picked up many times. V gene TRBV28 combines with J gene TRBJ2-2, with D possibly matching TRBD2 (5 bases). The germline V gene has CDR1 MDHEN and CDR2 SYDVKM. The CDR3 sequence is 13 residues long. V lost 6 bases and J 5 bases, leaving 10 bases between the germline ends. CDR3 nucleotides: TGTGCCAGCAGCCACTCGGGGACCGGGGAGCTGTTTTTT. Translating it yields CASSHSGTGELFF.

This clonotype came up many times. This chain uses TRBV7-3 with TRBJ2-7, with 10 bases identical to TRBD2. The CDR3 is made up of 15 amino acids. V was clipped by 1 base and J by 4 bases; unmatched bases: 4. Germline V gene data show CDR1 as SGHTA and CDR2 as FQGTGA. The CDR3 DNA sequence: TGTGCCAGCAGCTTAAAGCTAGCGGGAGCGTACGAGCAGTACTTC. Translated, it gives CASSLKLAGAYEQYF. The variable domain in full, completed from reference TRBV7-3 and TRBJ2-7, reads GAGVSQTPSNKVTEKGKYVELRCDPISGHTALYWYRQSLGQGPEFLIYFQGTGAADDSGLPNDRFFAVRPEGSVSTLKIQRTERGDSAVYLCASSLKLAGAYEQYFGPGTRLTVT.

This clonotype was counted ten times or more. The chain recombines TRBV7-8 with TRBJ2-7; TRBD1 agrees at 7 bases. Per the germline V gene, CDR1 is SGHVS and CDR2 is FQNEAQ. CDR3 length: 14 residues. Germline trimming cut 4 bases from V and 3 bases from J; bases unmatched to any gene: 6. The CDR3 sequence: CASSSRGKYYEQYF. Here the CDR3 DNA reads TGTGCCAGCAGCTCCAGGGGGAAATACTACGAGCAGTACTTC.

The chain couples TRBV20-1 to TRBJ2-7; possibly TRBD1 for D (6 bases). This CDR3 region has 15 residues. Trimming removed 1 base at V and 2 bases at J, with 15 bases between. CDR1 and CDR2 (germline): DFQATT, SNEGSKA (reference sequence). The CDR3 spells CSARGPGTPTYEQYF. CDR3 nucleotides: TGCAGTGCTAGAGGACCCGGGACACCGACCTACGAGCAGTACTTC.

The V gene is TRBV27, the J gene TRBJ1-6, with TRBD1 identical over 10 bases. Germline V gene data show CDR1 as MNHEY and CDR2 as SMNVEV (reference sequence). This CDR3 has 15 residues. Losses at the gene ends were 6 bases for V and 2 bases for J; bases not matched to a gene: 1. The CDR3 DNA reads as TGTGCCAGCAGGACAGGGGGCGCCTATAATTCACCCCTCCACTTT. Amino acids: CASRTGGAYNSPLHF.

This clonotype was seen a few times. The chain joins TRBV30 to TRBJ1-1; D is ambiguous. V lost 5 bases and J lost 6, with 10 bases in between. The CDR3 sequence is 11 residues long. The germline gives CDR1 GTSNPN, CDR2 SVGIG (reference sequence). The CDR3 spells CAWGGSSEAFF. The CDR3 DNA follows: TGTGCCTGGGGAGGGTCCTCTGAAGCTTTCTTT.

The CDR3 bases are TGTGCCAGCAGCCAAGAAGATAGCGGGACGTACGAGCAGTACTTC. Translated: CASSQEDSGTYEQYF. This chain uses TRBV4-2 with TRBJ2-7, with 8 nucleotides matching TRBD2. CDR3 length: 15 residues. J lost 4 bases, V lost 0 bases, and 5 bases had no gene match. CDR1 LGHNA and CDR2 YNFKEQ come from the germline V gene.

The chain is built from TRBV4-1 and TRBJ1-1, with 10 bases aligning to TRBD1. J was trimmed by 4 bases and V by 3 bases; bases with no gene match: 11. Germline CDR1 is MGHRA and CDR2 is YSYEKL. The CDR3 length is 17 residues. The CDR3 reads CASSQTGTGESVTEAFF. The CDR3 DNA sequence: TGCGCCAGCAGCCAGACCGGGACAGGGGAATCGGTCACTGAAGCTTTCTTT.

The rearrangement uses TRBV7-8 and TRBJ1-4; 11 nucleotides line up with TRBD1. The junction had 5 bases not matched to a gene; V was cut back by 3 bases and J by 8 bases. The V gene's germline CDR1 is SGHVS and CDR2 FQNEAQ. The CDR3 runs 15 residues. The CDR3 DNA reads TGTGCCAGCAGCTTTGGACAGGGGGCGCGGGAAAAACTGTTTTTT. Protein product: CASSFGQGAREKLFF.

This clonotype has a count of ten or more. The CDR3 loop is CASVLPGNTEAFF. DNA for the CDR3: TGTGCCAGCGTGTTACCCGGGAACACTGAAGCTTTCTTT. V gene TRBV28 combines with J gene TRBJ1-1; D remains ambiguous. The CDR3 is 13 amino acids. The ends were cut back, 8 bases at V and 1 base at J, with 11 bases in the middle. CDR1 and CDR2 from the germline V gene are MDHEN and SYDVKM.

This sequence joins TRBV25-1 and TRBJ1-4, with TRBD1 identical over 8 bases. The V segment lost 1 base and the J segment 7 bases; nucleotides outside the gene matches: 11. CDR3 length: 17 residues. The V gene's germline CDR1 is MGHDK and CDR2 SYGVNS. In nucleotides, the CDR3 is TGTGCCAGCAGTGAATTCGGACAGGGCGTCGTGGGTGAAAAACTGTTTTTT. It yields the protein CASSEFGQGVVGEKLFF.

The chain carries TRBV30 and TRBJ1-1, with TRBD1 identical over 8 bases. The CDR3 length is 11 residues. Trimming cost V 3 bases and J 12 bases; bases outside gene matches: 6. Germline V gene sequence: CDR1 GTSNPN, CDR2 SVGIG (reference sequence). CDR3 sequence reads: CAWRGQGNTFF. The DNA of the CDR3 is TGTGCCTGGAGAGGACAGGGAAATACTTTCTTT.

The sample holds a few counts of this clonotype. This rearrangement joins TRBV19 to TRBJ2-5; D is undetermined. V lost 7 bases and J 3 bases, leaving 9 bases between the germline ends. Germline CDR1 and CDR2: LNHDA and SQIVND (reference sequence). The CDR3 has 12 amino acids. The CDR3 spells CASIGPEETQYF. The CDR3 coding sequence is TGTGCCAGTATTGGCCCGGAAGAGACCCAGTACTTC.

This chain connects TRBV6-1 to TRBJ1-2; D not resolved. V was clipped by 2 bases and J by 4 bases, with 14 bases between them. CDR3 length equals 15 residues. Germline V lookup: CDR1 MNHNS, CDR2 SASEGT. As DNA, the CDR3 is TGTGCCAGCAGTGAATACCCCTGGGGAAGCTATGGCTACACCTTC. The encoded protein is CASSEYPWGSYGYTF.

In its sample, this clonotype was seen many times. CDR3 coding DNA: TGCGCCAGCGAAATCGGGGGGGCAGTGAACACCGGGGAGCTGTTTTTT. This gives the protein CASEIGGAVNTGELFF. This chain uses TRBV10-2 with TRBJ2-2; TRBD2 matches at 8 bases. The CDR3 consists of 16 residues. V lost 8 bases, J lost 1 base, and 9 bases stayed unmatched. Germline V CDR1 and CDR2: WSHSY, SAAADI.

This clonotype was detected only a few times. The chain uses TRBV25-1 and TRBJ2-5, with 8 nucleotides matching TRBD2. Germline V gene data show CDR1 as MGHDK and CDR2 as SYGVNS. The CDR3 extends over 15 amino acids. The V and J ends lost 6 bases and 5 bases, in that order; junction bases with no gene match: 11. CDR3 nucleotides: TGTGCCAGCAGCGAAACCGGGACTAGTGGTGAGACCCAGTACTTC. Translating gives CASSETGTSGETQYF.

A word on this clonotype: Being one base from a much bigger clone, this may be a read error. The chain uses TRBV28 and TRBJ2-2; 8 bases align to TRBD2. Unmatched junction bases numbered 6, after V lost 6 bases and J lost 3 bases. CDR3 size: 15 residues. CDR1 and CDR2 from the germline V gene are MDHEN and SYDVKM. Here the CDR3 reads CASSRGGTYTGELFF. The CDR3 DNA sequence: TGTGCCAGCAGCCGGGGGGGCACATACACCGGGGAGCTGTTTTTT.

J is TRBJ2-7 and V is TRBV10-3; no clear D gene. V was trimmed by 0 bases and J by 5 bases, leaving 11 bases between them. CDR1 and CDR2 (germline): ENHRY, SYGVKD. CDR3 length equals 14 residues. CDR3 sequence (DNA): TGTGCCATCAGTGAGTCGCACGAGTTTGACGAGCAGTACTTC. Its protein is CAISESHEFDEQYF.

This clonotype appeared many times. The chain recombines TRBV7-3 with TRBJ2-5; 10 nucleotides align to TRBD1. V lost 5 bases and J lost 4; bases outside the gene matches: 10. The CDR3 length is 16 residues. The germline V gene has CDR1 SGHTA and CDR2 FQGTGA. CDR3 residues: CASSAKTGGYIETQYF. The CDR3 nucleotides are TGTGCCAGCAGCGCGAAGACAGGGGGCTATATAGAGACCCAGTACTTC.

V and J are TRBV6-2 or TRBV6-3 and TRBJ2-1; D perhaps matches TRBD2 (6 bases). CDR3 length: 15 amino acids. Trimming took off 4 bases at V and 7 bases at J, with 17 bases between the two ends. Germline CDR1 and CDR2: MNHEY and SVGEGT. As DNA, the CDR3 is TGTGCCAGCAGTTGGTTGGGGGGTGTTGGAAATGAGCAGTTCTTC. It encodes CASSWLGGVGNEQFF.

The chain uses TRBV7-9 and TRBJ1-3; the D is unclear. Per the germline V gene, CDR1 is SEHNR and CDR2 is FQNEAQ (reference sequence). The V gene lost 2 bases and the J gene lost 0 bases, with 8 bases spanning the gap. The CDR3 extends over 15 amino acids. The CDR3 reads CASSLSVPSGNTIYF. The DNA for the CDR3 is TGTGCCAGCAGCTTATCCGTACCCTCTGGAAACACCATATATTTT.

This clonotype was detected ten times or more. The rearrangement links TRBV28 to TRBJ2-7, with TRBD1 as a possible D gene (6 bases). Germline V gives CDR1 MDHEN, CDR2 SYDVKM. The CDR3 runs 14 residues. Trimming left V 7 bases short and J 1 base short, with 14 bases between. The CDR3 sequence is CASIGQLSSYEQYF. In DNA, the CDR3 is TGTGCCAGCATTGGACAGCTATCATCCTACGAGCAGTACTTC. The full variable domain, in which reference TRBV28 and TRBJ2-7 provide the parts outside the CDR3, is DVKVTQSSRYLVKRTGEKVFLECVQDMDHENMFWYRQDPGLGLRLIYFSYDVKMKEKGDIPEGYSVSREKKERFSLILESASTNQTSMYLCASIGQLSSYEQYFGPGTRLTVT.

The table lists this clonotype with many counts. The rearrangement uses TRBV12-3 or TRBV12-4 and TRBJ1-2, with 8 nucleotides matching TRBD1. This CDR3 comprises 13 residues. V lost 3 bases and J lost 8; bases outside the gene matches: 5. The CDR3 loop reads CASSFRTGQGYTF. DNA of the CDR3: TGTGCCAGCAGTTTTAGGACAGGGCAGGGCTACACCTTC.

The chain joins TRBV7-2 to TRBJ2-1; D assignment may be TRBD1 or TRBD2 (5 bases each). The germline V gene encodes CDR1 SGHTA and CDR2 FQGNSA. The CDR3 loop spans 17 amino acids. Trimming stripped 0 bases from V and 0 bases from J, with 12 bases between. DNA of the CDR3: TGTGCCAGCAGCTTAGCGGGACCCTCGAGCTCCTACAATGAGCAGTTCTTC. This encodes CASSLAGPSSSYNEQFF.

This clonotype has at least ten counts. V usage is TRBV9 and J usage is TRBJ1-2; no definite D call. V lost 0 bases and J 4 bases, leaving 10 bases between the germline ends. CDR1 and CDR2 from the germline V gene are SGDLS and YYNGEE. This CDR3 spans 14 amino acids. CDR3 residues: CASSVALTTYGYTF. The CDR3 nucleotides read TGTGCCAGCAGCGTAGCCCTAACCACCTATGGCTACACCTTC.

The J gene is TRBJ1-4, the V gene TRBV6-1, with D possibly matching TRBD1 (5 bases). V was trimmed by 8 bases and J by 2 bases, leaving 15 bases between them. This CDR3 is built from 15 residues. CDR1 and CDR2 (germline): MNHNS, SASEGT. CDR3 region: CASSTTGLTNEKLFF. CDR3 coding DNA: TGTGCCAGCTCTACTACAGGACTGACTAATGAAAAACTGTTTTTT.